What follows is one T cell receptor beta chain and its context. Sequenced by immunoSEQ multiplex PCR; TCRdb stores in-frame clones only, minus some. The table has 200,000 to 250,000 clones, more than 85% seen once. The data derive from a study of T cell responses to AZD1222 COVID-19 vaccine. The starting material was peripheral blood, obtained on day 0 of MenACWY control vaccination. The sequence was obtained from an adult in good health.

CDR3 sequence: CASSTSAGTGNEKLFF. CDR3 bases: TGTGCCAGCAGTACAAGTGCCGGGACAGGGAACGAAAAACTGTTTTTT. The rearrangement uses TRBV28 and TRBJ1-4; 9 bases match TRBD1. The CDR3 contains 16 residues. The junction had 12 bases not matched to a gene; V was cut back by 5 bases and J by 8 bases. CDR1 is MDHEN and CDR2 is SYDVKM in the germline V gene.